The 7 T cell receptor beta chains listed next were all sequenced from one sample in a study of regulatory T cells in long-lasting Graves disease. According to the study, TCR beta libraries were built with iRepertoire HTBI primers and CDR3-region Arm-PCR. In TCRdb, the multiplex PCR reads were re-called with MiXCR into one record per CDR3 protein. The sample includes about 450,000 distinct CDR3 sequences, less than 25% seen only once; the top ten take about a quarter. The time point: persistent/refractory GD, antithyroid drugs over 5 years with positive TRAb. PBMC-extracted RNA yielded the TCR library. Sequenced material: peripheral blood mononuclear cells (PBMCs), taken when the disease was refractory, from a patient treated with antithyroid drugs. The receptors were sampled from a female donor with Graves disease.

The chain couples TRBV29-1 to TRBJ1-1; TRBD1 matches 8 bases. Germline CDR1 is SQVTM and CDR2 is ANQGSEA. Germline trimming cut 7 bases from V and 3 bases from J; bases unmatched to any gene: 4. The CDR3 contains 12 residues. The CDR3 is CSGHRGDTEAFF. The CDR3 DNA follows: TGCAGCGGACACAGGGGGGACACTGAAGCTTTCTTT.

The chain couples TRBV3-1 to TRBJ1-5; 9 positions match TRBD1. This CDR3 has 16 residues. With V trimmed by 4 bases and J by 5 bases, 9 bases remained unmatched. Germline CDR1 reads LGHDT; CDR2 reads YNNKEL (reference sequence). The CDR3 protein is CASSPSTGTGYQPQHF. Here the CDR3 DNA reads TGTGCCAGCAGCCCGTCCACCGGGACAGGGTATCAGCCCCAGCATTTT.

This rearrangement joins TRBV18 to TRBJ2-3; no firm D call. The CDR3 sequence is 13 residues long. Trimming took 2 bases from V and 8 from J, leaving 11 bases between them. Germline V CDR1 and CDR2: KGHSH, LQKENI. The CDR3 region is CASSPESGSTQYF. DNA of the CDR3: TGTGCCAGCTCACCAGAAAGTGGGTCTACGCAGTATTTT.

Ten or more counts support this clonotype. V is TRBV11-2 and J is TRBJ2-5; TRBD2 matches 14 bases. The CDR3 covers 18 residues. V was pared by 5 bases and J by 6 bases, with 14 bases of the junction left unmatched. CDR1 and CDR2 from the germline V gene are SGHAT and FQNNGV. The CDR3 region is CASSQRGLAGVKTKTQYF. CDR3 DNA: TGTGCCAGCAGCCAAAGGGGACTAGCGGGAGTCAAAACAAAGACCCAGTACTTC.

The chain links TRBV29-1 to TRBJ1-5; no clear D. The CDR3 contains 12 residues. V lost 6 bases, J lost 2 bases, and 8 bases lay in between. Germline-derived CDR1 and CDR2 are SQVTM and ANQGSEA. The CDR3 DNA reads as TGCAGCGTGGTTATGGGCAATCAGCCCCAGCATTTT. This codes for CSVVMGNQPQHF.

The J gene is TRBJ2-7, the V gene TRBV4-1; the match to TRBD2 covers 11 bases. With V trimmed by 1 base and J by 12 bases, 5 bases remained unmatched. Germline-derived CDR1 and CDR2 are MGHRA and YSYEKL. This CDR3 comprises 13 residues. CDR3 coding DNA: TGCGCCAGCAGCCAAGGGACTAGCGGGTGGAGGTACTTC. Translated: CASSQGTSGWRYF.

At least ten counts were recorded for this clonotype. The chain carries TRBV27 and TRBJ1-1; D unresolved. Trimming left V 2 bases short and J 0 bases short, with 7 bases between. CDR1 and CDR2 from the germline V gene are MNHEY and SMNVEV (reference sequence). This CDR3 region has 14 residues. CDR3 loop: CASSLDTLNTEAFF. CDR3 nucleotide sequence: TGTGCCAGCAGTTTAGACACATTGAACACTGAAGCTTTCTTT.